One and the same sample provided the 24 T cell receptor beta chains below, sequenced in a study of T cells in localized non-small cell lung cancer. Assay: immunoSEQ multiplex PCR; the TCRdb copy retains only in-frame clones and omits some. The table has roughly 30,000 clones, about nine tenths seen once. Sequenced here: peripheral blood, sampled before any cancer treatment. Receptors were obtained from a woman between 35 and 75 years old with stage I lung adenocarcinoma.

This chain links TRBV6-5 with TRBJ2-3; weak D call: TRBD2 (6 bases). V lost 4 bases, J lost 0 bases, and 14 bases lay in between. This CDR3 is 16 amino acids long. Germline V gene lookup returns CDR1 MNHEY and CDR2 SVGAGI. The CDR3: CASSSPSGPSTDTQYF. CDR3 coding DNA: TGTGCCAGCAGTTCTCCGAGCGGGCCTAGCACAGATACGCAGTATTTT.

The CDR3 nucleotides read TGTGCCAGCAGTTACTCACAGGGTACCACTGAAGCTTTCTTT. Translated, it gives CASSYSQGTTEAFF. This chain connects TRBV6-5 to TRBJ1-1; weak D call: TRBD1 (6 bases). Trimming shortened V by 0 bases and J by 4 bases, and 9 bases separated the two germline ends. CDR3 length: 14 residues. Per germline, CDR1 MNHEY and CDR2 SVGAGI.

The J gene is TRBJ1-5, the V gene TRBV9; D remains unclear. The CDR3 is made up of 17 amino acids. V was clipped by 0 bases and J by 1 base, with 14 bases between them. Looked up from germline, CDR1 is SGDLS and CDR2 is YYNGEE. The CDR3 coding sequence is TGTGCCAGCAGCGTAGTGGTTTCTAGGAAAAGCAATCAGCCCCAGCATTTT. This translates into CASSVVVSRKSNQPQHF.

This clone has just a few counts. The gene calls are TRBV6-1 and TRBJ1-5, with D unresolved. CDR1 is MNHNS and CDR2 is SASEGT in the germline V gene. Trimming pared 7 bases from V and 3 bases from J, leaving 16 bases between. This CDR3 has 15 residues. CDR3 sequence: CASTPALNSNQPQHF. The CDR3 DNA reads TGTGCCAGCACCCCGGCACTCAACTCCAATCAGCCCCAGCATTTT.

This chain connects TRBV18 to TRBJ1-1; 8 nucleotides line up with TRBD1. With V trimmed by 6 bases and J by 4 bases, 7 bases remained unmatched. CDR3 length: 14 amino acids. The germline CDR1 and CDR2 sequences are KGHSH and LQKENI. The CDR3 region is CASSPGGLGTEAFF. The CDR3 DNA sequence: TGTGCCAGCTCCCCAGGGGGCTTGGGCACTGAAGCTTTCTTT.

V is TRBV21-1 and J is TRBJ2-7; whether TRBD1, the table's D call, matches the DNA was not checked. TRBV21-1 is given as a pseudogene. This CDR3 spans 14 amino acids. The CDR3 nucleotides are TGTGCCAGCAGTTCGGGACAGGTGACCTACGAGCAGTACTTC. Its translation: CASSSGQVTYEQYF.

The CDR3 DNA is TGTGCCAGCAGCCCCGGACTAGCTTTCGCAGATACGCAGTATTTT. As protein: CASSPGLAFADTQYF. V usage is TRBV5-4 and J usage is TRBJ2-3; 8 bases line up with TRBD2. Losses at the gene ends were 4 bases for V and 4 bases for J; bases not matched to a gene: 8. The CDR3 is 15 amino acids. In germline, CDR1 is SGHNT, CDR2 YYREEE (reference sequence).

The V gene is TRBV11-3, the J gene TRBJ2-7; a possible D gene is TRBD1 (5 bases). Trimming removed 5 bases at V and 3 bases at J, with 14 bases between. The germline V gene encodes CDR1 SGHNT and CDR2 YENEEA. The CDR3 loop spans 14 amino acids. CDR3 sequence reads: CASSPQGRLYEQYF. In nucleotides, the CDR3 is TGTGCCAGCAGCCCCCAGGGCAGGCTCTACGAGCAGTACTTC.

In its sample, this clone was seen once. The V call is TRBV4-2, the J call TRBJ1-4, with a weak D call TRBD1 (5 bases). This CDR3 is 16 amino acids long. V was shortened by 1 base and J by 4 bases, with 13 bases between the two germline ends. The germline V gene encodes CDR1 LGHNA and CDR2 YNFKEQ. The CDR3 region is CASSQVGEANNEKLFF. CDR3 in DNA: TGTGCCAGCAGCCAAGTGGGGGAGGCGAATAATGAAAAACTGTTTTTT.

The chain has TRBV2 and TRBJ1-4; no clear D gene. Per germline, CDR1 SNHLY and CDR2 FYNNEI. V lost 3 bases to trimming and J lost 4 bases, with 15 bases between them. The CDR3 extends over 16 amino acids. As DNA, the CDR3 is TGTGCCAGCAGTGATTGGGCCGGCGGAGTTAATGAAAAACTGTTTTTT. Protein sequence: CASSDWAGGVNEKLFF. The variable domain in full, with the rest retrieved from reference TRBV2 and TRBJ1-4, is EPEVTQTPSHQVTQMGQEVILRCVPISNHLYFYWYRQILGQKVEFLVSFYNNEISEKSEIFDDQFSVERPDGSNFTLKIRSTKLEDSAMYFCASSDWAGGVNEKLFFGSGTQLSVL.

The V gene is TRBV19, the J gene TRBJ1-1; a possible D gene is TRBD1 (6 bases). Germline-derived CDR1 and CDR2 are LNHDA and SQIVND (reference sequence). Trimming left V 5 bases short and J 0 bases short, with 10 bases between. This CDR3 is built from 14 residues. CDR3 amino acids: CASSFGQLNTEAFF. The CDR3 DNA sequence: TGTGCCAGTAGTTTCGGACAGTTGAACACTGAAGCTTTCTTT.

This chain links TRBV7-9 with TRBJ1-2; a weak D match, TRBD1 (5 bases). There are 15 residues in the CDR3. Germline values: CDR1 SEHNR, CDR2 FQNEAQ (reference sequence). Trimming pared 1 base from V and 4 bases from J, leaving 13 bases between. CDR3 coding DNA: TGTGCCAGCAGCTTAGGGGGGAGGCAGTCCTATGGCTACACCTTC. Its protein product is CASSLGGRQSYGYTF.

The chain has TRBV27 and TRBJ1-2, with TRBD1 matching over 8 bases. The V segment lost 3 bases and the J segment 1 base; nucleotides outside the gene matches: 4. The length of the CDR3 is 15 residues. Germline values: CDR1 MNHEY, CDR2 SMNVEV (reference sequence). The CDR3 DNA sequence: TGTGCCAGCAGTTTCCAGGGGGCAGGTAACTATGGCTACACCTTC. Protein: CASSFQGAGNYGYTF.

This clone was picked up one time. This rearrangement joins TRBV11-2 to TRBJ2-3; D is perhaps TRBD2 (5 bases). The CDR3 length is 12 residues. Germline V gives CDR1 SGHAT, CDR2 FQNNGV. Between the trimmed V and J ends, which lost 3 bases and 5 bases, there was a span of 6 bases. The CDR3 spells CASSLEVDTQYF. CDR3 bases: TGTGCCAGCAGCTTGGAGGTAGATACGCAGTATTTT.

The chain recombines TRBV9 with TRBJ2-7, with D perhaps matching TRBD1 (5 bases). Trimming removed 1 base at V and 4 bases at J, with 15 bases between. The V gene's germline CDR1 is SGDLS and CDR2 YYNGEE. This CDR3 spans 15 amino acids. CDR3 nucleotide sequence: TGTGCCAGCAGCGTACAGGGCGCAGGGATTTACGAGCAGTACTTC. Its protein is CASSVQGAGIYEQYF.

This rearrangement joins TRBV7-9 to TRBJ2-6; 7 nucleotides agree with TRBD1. There are 15 residues in the CDR3. CDR1 is SEHNR and CDR2 is FQNEAQ in the germline V gene (reference sequence). V shed 5 bases, J shed 2 bases, and the junction held 3 bases outside the gene matches. The CDR3 DNA is TGTGCCAGCAGCGCCACAGGGGCTGGGGCCAACGTCCTGACTTTC. Translating it yields CASSATGAGANVLTF.

The V gene is TRBV19, the J gene TRBJ2-7; 10 bases are shared with TRBD1. After removal of 5 bases from V and 3 bases from J, the junction contained 7 bases not matched to a gene. This CDR3 has 15 amino acids. CDR1 LNHDA and CDR2 SQIVND come from the germline V gene (reference sequence). The CDR3 region is CASSPPGQGRYEQYF. CDR3 DNA: TGTGCCAGTAGTCCGCCGGGACAGGGGCGCTACGAGCAGTACTTC.

A single count supports this clone. The chain has TRBV7-2 and TRBJ2-3; 12 bases agree with TRBD2. Germline V lookup: CDR1 SGHTA, CDR2 FQGNSA. The CDR3 spans 16 residues. V dropped 5 bases and J dropped 0; count of bases not matched to a gene: 3. The CDR3: CASSPSGGASTDTQYF. The CDR3 DNA follows: TGTGCCAGCAGCCCTAGCGGGGGGGCTAGCACAGATACGCAGTATTTT. The full variable domain, its missing parts supplied by reference TRBV7-2 and TRBJ2-3, is GAGVSQSPSNKVTEKGKDVELRCDPISGHTALYWYRQSLGQGLEFLIYFQGNSAPDKSGLPSDRFSAERTGGSVSTLTIQRTQQEDSAVYLCASSPSGGASTDTQYFGPGTRLTVL.

Comments on this clone: Different DNA sequences within this sample yield the same CDR3. V is TRBV18 and J is TRBJ1-2, with 9 positions matching TRBD1. CDR1 and CDR2 from the germline V gene are KGHSH and LQKENI. The CDR3 consists of 13 residues. V lost 3 bases, J lost 7 bases, and 3 bases stayed unmatched. The CDR3 DNA is TGTGCCAGCTCACCCGGACAGGGGAGTGGCTACACCTTC. It encodes CASSPGQGSGYTF. Full variable domain (missing parts from reference TRBV18 and TRBJ1-2): NAGVMQNPRHLVRRRGQEARLRCSPMKGHSHVYWYRQLPEEGLKFMVYLQKENIIDESGMPKERFSAEFPKEGPSILRIQQVVRGDSAAYFCASSPGQGSGYTFGSGTRLTVV.

The chain carries TRBV4-3 and TRBJ2-6, with a tentative D call TRBD1 (6 bases). V gave up 1 base and J gave up 2 bases, with 12 bases separating them. This CDR3 has 17 amino acids. The germline V gene has CDR1 LGHNA and CDR2 YSLEER. The CDR3 spells CASSQALGAPGANVLTF. The CDR3 DNA is TGCGCCAGCAGCCAAGCGTTGGGGGCACCTGGGGCCAACGTCCTGACTTTC.

The V call is TRBV15, the J call TRBJ1-3; TRBD1 matches 10 bases. Per germline, CDR1 LNHNV and CDR2 YYDKDF (reference sequence). The CDR3 is made up of 16 amino acids. V lost 6 bases, J lost 0 bases, and 5 bases stayed unmatched. The CDR3 DNA is TGTGCCACCAGTCAGGACAGGGGGTTCTCTGGAAACACCATATATTTT. Residues: CATSQDRGFSGNTIYF.

The J gene is TRBJ2-3, the V gene TRBV6-6; 8 nucleotides line up with TRBD2. The CDR3 runs 14 residues. The ends lost 4 bases at V and 4 bases at J; junction bases unmatched: 4. The germline gives CDR1 MNHNY, CDR2 SVGAGI (reference sequence). The CDR3 region is CASSFSGGADTQYF. CDR3 bases: TGTGCCAGCAGTTTTTCCGGGGGGGCAGATACGCAGTATTTT.

V and J are TRBV5-1 and TRBJ2-1, with 8 bases aligning to TRBD2. With 2 bases clipped from V and 9 bases from J, the junction kept 4 bases outside the gene matches. Germline V lookup: CDR1 SGHRS, CDR2 YFSETQ. The CDR3 covers 13 residues. In DNA form, the CDR3 reads TGCGCCAGCAGCTTCGGGACTAGTAGTGAGCAGTTCTTC. Translating gives CASSFGTSSEQFF.

The gene calls are TRBV10-2 and TRBJ1-4, with TRBD1 matching 8 bases. CDR1 WSHSY and CDR2 SAAADI come from the germline V gene. V shed 7 bases, J shed 0 bases, and the junction held 4 bases outside the gene matches. CDR3 length: 15 residues. The CDR3 nucleotides read TGCGCCAGCACCGGACAGGGTCCAACTAATGAAAAACTGTTTTTT. Protein: CASTGQGPTNEKLFF.